This record looks at one T cell receptor (beta chain) sequence and its context. Its cognate antigen is unknown. One end of the junction varies from germline; a read error may be responsible. Documented treatment: roughly 11-day PBMC culture with coronavirus spike peptide pools or control peptides (ViraFEST assay). Expanded clonotypes were found by TCR sequencing after peptide-pool stimulation (ViraFEST). This sample stems from a study of vaccination and CD4 T cells after COVID-19. Study-wide background: As their vaccination, participants received two doses of either BNT162b2 or mRNA-1273 vaccine. Overlapping spike peptides of SARS-CoV-2, HCoV-NL63, HCoV-OC43 and HCoV-229E stimulated the cells.

Sequencing of the DNA from cultured CD4+ T cells was carried out with the Oncomine TCR Beta short-read assay. The authors extracted genomic DNA from cultured CD4+ T cells. TCRdb re-analysed the PCR reads in MiXCR, keeping a single row per CDR3 protein. The data contain about 15,000 distinct CDR3 sequences, roughly 50% of them singletons. The CDR3 has 13 residues. CDR1 is DFQATT and CDR2 is SNEGSKA in the germline V gene (reference sequence). The sequence came from a human donor who had recovered from COVID-19. The sample consisted of CD4+ T cells from blood, cultured in vitro, taken before SARS-CoV-2 vaccination. This rearrangement joins TRBV20-1 to TRBJ1-5; no clear D gene. CDR3 residues: CSARGRGSQPQHF. The CDR3 nucleotides are TGCAGTGCCAGAGGGCGGGGTTCGCAGCCCCAGCATTTT.